This T cell receptor (beta chain) was sequenced during a study of OX40 agonist ivuxolimab in advanced cancers. Study as a whole: Dose-escalation patients' cancers were hepatocellular carcinoma, melanoma, renal cell or head and neck cancer. Therapy given before enrollment (anti-PD-1, anti-PD-L1 or anti-CTLA-4) was allowed, and around 41% had some.

In the case of this clone: Antigen specificity is unknown.

Study observations and caveats: Relative to CD4+ cells, CD8+ T cells on average had more expanded clones. Dose levels from 0.1 to 3.0 mg/kg saw CD4+ and CD8+ blood T cells expand clonally by week 6.

The trim removed 2 bases at V and 6 bases at J, leaving 0 bases unmatched. Looked up from germline, CDR1 is GTSNPN and CDR2 is SVGIG (reference sequence). The CDR3 is 13 amino acids. The assay was immunoSEQ multiplex PCR, and TCRdb's table has in-frame clones only and misses some. In the table there are roughly 100,000 clones, 70% to 85% of which are singletons. The gene calls are TRBV30 and TRBJ1-6; TRBD1 matches at 8 bases. This TCR was recovered from an adult with an advanced solid tumor such as melanoma, head and neck, liver or kidney cancer. The material was CD4+ or CD8+ T cells sorted from blood, obtained in a trial of the OX40 agonist ivuxolimab. In DNA form, the CDR3 reads TGTGCCTGGAGTACAGGGGGTAATTCACCCCTCCACTTT. This encodes CAWSTGGNSPLHF.